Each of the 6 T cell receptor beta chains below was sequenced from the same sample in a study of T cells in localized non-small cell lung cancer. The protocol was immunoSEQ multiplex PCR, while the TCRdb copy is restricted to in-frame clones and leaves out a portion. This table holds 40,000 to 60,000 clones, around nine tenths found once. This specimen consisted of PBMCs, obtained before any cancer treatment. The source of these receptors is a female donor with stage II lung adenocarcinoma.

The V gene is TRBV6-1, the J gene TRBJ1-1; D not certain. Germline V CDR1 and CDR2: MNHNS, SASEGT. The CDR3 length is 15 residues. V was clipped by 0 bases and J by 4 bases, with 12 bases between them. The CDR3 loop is CASSEAMKGATEAFF. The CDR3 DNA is TGTGCCAGCAGTGAAGCAATGAAAGGAGCCACTGAAGCTTTCTTT.

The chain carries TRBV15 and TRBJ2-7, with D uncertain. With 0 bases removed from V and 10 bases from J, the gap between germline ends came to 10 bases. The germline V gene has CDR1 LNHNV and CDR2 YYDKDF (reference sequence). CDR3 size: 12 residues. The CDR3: CATSRDFGYQYF. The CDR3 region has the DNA TGTGCCACCAGCAGAGATTTCGGATATCAGTACTTC.

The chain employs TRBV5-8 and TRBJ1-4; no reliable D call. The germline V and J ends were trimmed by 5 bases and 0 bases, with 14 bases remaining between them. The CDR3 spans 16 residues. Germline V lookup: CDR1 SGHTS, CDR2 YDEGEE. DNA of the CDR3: TGTGCCAGCAGTGCCGGAAGCGTGGCAACTAATGAAAAACTGTTTTTT. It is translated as CASSAGSVATNEKLFF.

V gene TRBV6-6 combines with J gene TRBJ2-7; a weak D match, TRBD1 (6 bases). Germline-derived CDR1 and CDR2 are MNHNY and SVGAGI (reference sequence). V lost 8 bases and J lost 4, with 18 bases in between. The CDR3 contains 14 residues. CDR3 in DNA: TGTGCCAGCGGGTTTCTGGGGGCTGGGTACGAGCAGTACTTC. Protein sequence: CASGFLGAGYEQYF.

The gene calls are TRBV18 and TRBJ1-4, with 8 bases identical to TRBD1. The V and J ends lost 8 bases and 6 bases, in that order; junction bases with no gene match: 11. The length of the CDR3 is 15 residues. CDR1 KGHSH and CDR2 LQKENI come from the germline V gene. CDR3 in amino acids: CASTTGTGDYEKLFF. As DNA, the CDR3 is TGTGCCAGCACCACCGGGACAGGCGATTATGAAAAACTGTTTTTT. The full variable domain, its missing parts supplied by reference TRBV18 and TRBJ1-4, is NAGVMQNPRHLVRRRGQEARLRCSPMKGHSHVYWYRQLPEEGLKFMVYLQKENIIDESGMPKERFSAEFPKEGPSILRIQQVVRGDSAAYFCASTTGTGDYEKLFFGSGTQLSVL.

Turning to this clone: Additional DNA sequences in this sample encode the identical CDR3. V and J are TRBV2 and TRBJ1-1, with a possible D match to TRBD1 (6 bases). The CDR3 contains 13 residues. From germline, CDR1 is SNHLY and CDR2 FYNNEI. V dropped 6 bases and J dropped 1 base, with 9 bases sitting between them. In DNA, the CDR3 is TGTGCCAGCAGGTCCAGGGGGAACACTGAAGCTTTCTTT. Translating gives CASRSRGNTEAFF.